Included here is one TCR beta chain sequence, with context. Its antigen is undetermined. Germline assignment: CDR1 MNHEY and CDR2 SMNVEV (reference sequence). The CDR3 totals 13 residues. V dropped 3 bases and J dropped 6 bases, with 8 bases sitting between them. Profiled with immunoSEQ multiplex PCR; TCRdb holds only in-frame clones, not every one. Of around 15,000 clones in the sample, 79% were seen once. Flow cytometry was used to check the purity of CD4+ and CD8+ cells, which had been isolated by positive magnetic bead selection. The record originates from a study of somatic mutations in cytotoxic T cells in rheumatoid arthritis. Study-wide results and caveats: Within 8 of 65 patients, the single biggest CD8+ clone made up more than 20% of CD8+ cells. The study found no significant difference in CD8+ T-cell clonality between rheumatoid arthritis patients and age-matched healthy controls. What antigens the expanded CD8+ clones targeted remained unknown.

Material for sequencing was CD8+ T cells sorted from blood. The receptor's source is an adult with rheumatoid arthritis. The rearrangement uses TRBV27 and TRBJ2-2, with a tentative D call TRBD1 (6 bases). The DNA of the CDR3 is TGTGCCAGCAGTTTGCAGGGGTCCGGGGAGCTGTTTTTT. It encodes CASSLQGSGELFF.